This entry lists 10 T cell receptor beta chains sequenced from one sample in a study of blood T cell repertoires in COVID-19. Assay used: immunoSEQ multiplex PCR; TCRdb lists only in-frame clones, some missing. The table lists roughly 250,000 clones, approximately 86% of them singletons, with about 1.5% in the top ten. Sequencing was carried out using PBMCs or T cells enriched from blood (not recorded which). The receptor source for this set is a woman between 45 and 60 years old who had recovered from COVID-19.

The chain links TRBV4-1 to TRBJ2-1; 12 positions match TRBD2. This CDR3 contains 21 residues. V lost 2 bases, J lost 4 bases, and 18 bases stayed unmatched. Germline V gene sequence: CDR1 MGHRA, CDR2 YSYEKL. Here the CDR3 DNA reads TGCGCCAGCAGCCAACTAGGGACTAGCGGGTCTCGAATGGACCGTTACAATGAGCAGTTCTTC. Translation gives CASSQLGTSGSRMDRYNEQFF.

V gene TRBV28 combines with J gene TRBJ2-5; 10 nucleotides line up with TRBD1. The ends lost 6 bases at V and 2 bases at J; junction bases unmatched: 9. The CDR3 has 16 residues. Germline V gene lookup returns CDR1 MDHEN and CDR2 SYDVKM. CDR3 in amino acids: CASSRQGATTQETQYF. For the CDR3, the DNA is TGTGCCAGCAGCCGACAGGGGGCAACTACACAAGAGACCCAGTACTTC.

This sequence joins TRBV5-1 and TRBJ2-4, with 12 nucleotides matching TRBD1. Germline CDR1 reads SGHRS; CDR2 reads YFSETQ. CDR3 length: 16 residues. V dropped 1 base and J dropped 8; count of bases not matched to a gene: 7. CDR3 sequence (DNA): TGCGCCAGCAGCTTGCAGGGGACAGGGGGCATCGACATTCAGTACTTC. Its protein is CASSLQGTGGIDIQYF.

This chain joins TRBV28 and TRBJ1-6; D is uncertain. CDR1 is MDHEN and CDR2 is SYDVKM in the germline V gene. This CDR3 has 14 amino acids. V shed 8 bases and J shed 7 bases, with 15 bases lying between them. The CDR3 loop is CASRSGSGNSPLHF. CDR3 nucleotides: TGTGCCAGCCGTTCGGGGTCCGGGAATTCACCCCTCCACTTT.

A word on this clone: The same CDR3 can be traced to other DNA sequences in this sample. In nucleotides, the CDR3 is TGTGCCAGTAGTTCCGGACAGGGGCAAGAGACCCAGTACTTC. Protein sequence: CASSSGQGQETQYF. The J gene is TRBJ2-5, the V gene TRBV19; 9 bases align to TRBD1. Germline loops: CDR1 LNHDA, CDR2 SQIVND (reference sequence). The length of the CDR3 is 14 residues. Trimming took 5 bases from V and 2 from J; bases not matched to a gene: 3.

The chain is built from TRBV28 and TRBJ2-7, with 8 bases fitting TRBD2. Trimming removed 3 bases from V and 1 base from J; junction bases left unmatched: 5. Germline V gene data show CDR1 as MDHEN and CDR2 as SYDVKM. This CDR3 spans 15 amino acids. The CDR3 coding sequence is TGTGCCAGCAGTTTCATTACTAGCGGTTCCTACGAGCAGTACTTC. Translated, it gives CASSFITSGSYEQYF.

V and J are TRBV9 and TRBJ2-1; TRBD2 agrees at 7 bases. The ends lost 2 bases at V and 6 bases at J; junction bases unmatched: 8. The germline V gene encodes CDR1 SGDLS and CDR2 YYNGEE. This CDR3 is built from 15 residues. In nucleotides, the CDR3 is TGTGCCAGCAGCGTTTTTCTAGCGGACTTCAATGAGCAGTTCTTC. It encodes CASSVFLADFNEQFF.

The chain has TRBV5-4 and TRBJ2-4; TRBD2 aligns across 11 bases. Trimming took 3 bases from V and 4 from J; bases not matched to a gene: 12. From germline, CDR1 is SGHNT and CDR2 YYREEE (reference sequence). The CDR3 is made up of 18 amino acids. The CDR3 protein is CASSSQGLAGPSKNIQYF. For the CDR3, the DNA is TGTGCCAGCAGCTCGCAAGGACTAGCGGGCCCTTCTAAAAACATTCAGTACTTC.

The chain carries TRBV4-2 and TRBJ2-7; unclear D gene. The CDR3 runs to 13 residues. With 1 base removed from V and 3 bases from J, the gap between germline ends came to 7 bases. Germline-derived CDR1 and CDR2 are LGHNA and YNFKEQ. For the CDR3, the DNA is TGTGCCAGCAGCCAAGGTCAATTCTACGAGCAGTACTTC. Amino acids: CASSQGQFYEQYF.

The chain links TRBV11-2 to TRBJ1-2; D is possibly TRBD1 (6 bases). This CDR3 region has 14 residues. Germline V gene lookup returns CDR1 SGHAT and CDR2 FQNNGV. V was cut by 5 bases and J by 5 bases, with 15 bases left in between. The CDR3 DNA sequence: TGTGCCAGCAGCCAGGGGCAGGCGATTTATGGCTACACCTTC. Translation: CASSQGQAIYGYTF.